One sample yielded the 22 T cell receptor beta chains listed below, sequenced in a study of CD8 T cells in Susac syndrome. cDNA came from about 0.5 to 1 ug RNA primed by random hexamers. In TCRdb, the immunoSEQ multiplex PCR reads were re-called with MiXCR into one record per CDR3 protein. The sample consists of 120,000 or so distinct CDR3 sequences, roughly 96% of them appearing once. The sequencing sample was made of CD4+ T cells from PBMCs. Every receptor here comes from a human donor in good health.

The rearrangement links TRBV28 to TRBJ1-1; possible D gene TRBD1, 6 bases. The ends were cut back, 6 bases at V and 9 bases at J, with 14 bases in the middle. From germline, CDR1 is MDHEN and CDR2 SYDVKM. The CDR3 loop spans 12 amino acids. CDR3 sequence (DNA): TGTGCCAGCAGAACAGGGAGTCCACAAGCTTTCTTT. This encodes CASRTGSPQAFF.

This chain joins TRBV29-1 and TRBJ2-5; TRBD1 agrees at 9 bases. The J segment lost 2 bases and the V segment lost 6 bases, leaving 4 bases of the junction unmatched. CDR1 SQVTM and CDR2 ANQGSEA come from the germline V gene. The CDR3 covers 13 residues. The CDR3 here is CSVVDRGQETQYF. The CDR3 coding sequence is TGCAGCGTGGTCGACAGGGGGCAAGAGACCCAGTACTTC.

The genes are TRBV7-9 and TRBJ2-7; 9 bases match TRBD1. The CDR3 extends over 15 amino acids. The junction had 9 bases not matched to a gene; V was cut back by 5 bases and J by 4 bases. From germline, CDR1 is SEHNR and CDR2 FQNEAQ (reference sequence). The CDR3 region has the DNA TGTGCCAGCAGCGGCCCTACAGGGGGCTTATACGAGCAGTACTTC. It codes for CASSGPTGGLYEQYF.

The rearrangement links TRBV3-1 to TRBJ1-5, with D possibly matching TRBD1 (6 bases). Trimming removed 3 bases at V and 4 bases at J, with 13 bases between. Germline-derived CDR1 and CDR2 are LGHDT and YNNKEL (reference sequence). This CDR3 comprises 15 residues. DNA of the CDR3: TGTGCCAGCAGCCAGACCGGGACATATAATCAGCCCCAGCATTTT. Its protein product is CASSQTGTYNQPQHF.

CDR3 loop: CASSLSGSMWDTQYF. In nucleotides, the CDR3 is TGCGCCAGCAGCTTAAGCGGGAGTATGTGGGATACGCAGTATTTT. V usage is TRBV5-1 and J usage is TRBJ2-3, with 8 bases lining up with TRBD2. J gave up 6 bases and V 2 bases, and 8 bases lay outside the gene matches. Germline assignment: CDR1 SGHRS and CDR2 YFSETQ. This CDR3 has 15 amino acids.

The rearrangement links TRBV29-1 to TRBJ2-7; D may match TRBD1 or TRBD2 (6 bases each). CDR3 size: 13 residues. Trimming pared 7 bases from V and 4 bases from J, leaving 17 bases between. Germline assignment: CDR1 SQVTM and CDR2 ANQGSEA. Here the CDR3 DNA reads TGCAGCGGAGGGGGGAGGAAGATATACGAGCAGTACTTC. Encoded protein: CSGGGRKIYEQYF.

V is TRBV5-6 and J is TRBJ2-5, with D maybe TRBD1 (6 bases). The CDR3 is made up of 13 amino acids. CDR1 is SGHDT, CDR2 YYEEEE, per germline. V lost 0 bases and J lost 4, with 7 bases in between. The CDR3 here is CASSLGQAETQYF. For the CDR3, the DNA is TGTGCCAGCAGCTTGGGACAGGCAGAGACCCAGTACTTC.

The sample holds one count of this clonotype. The V and J genes are TRBV2 and TRBJ2-7; 8 bases fit TRBD1. Per the germline V gene, CDR1 is SNHLY and CDR2 is FYNNEI. J was trimmed by 7 bases and V by 3 bases; bases with no gene match: 14. The CDR3 sequence is 16 residues long. CDR3 DNA sequence: TGTGCCAGCAGTGAGAGAGGCGGGACAGGCCCGCGGGAGCAGTACTTC. It specifies CASSERGGTGPREQYF.

The chain carries TRBV7-9 and TRBJ1-1; D might be TRBD1 (5 bases). The CDR3 runs to 13 residues. The germline CDR1 and CDR2 sequences are SEHNR and FQNEAQ (reference sequence). V was clipped by 7 bases and J by 0 bases, with 9 bases between them. The DNA of the CDR3 is TGTGCCAGCATTAAACAGGTGAACACTGAAGCTTTCTTT. This translates into CASIKQVNTEAFF.

This chain links TRBV5-1 with TRBJ2-3; TRBD1 aligns across 8 bases. The CDR3 extends over 15 amino acids. Trimming took 0 bases from V and 6 from J; bases not matched to a gene: 6. The germline CDR1 and CDR2 sequences are SGHRS and YFSETQ. DNA of the CDR3: TGCGCCAGCAGCTTGGGTAGCAGGGGGCCCGATACGCAGTATTTT. Its protein is CASSLGSRGPDTQYF.

This clonotype has just one count. V gene TRBV15 combines with J gene TRBJ2-5, with a weak D call TRBD2 (5 bases). Germline V gene sequence: CDR1 LNHNV, CDR2 YYDKDF (reference sequence). The CDR3 runs to 16 residues. V lost 0 bases and J 4 bases, leaving 15 bases between the germline ends. CDR3 bases: TGTGCCACCAGCAGAGATAAGGTCGGAGGTGGAGAGACCCAGTACTTC. It is translated as CATSRDKVGGGETQYF.

V usage is TRBV3-1 and J usage is TRBJ2-7; TRBD2 aligns across 10 bases. V shed 4 bases, J shed 2 bases, and the junction held 8 bases outside the gene matches. CDR3 length: 16 residues. The germline gives CDR1 LGHDT, CDR2 YNNKEL (reference sequence). CDR3 in DNA: TGTGCCAGCAGCCCCTACCAGCGGGAGGGTACCTACGAGCAGTACTTC. It specifies CASSPYQREGTYEQYF.

There are a few counts of this clonotype. The chain has TRBV3-1 and TRBJ2-5; D unresolved. The V and J ends lost 8 bases and 2 bases respectively, with 12 bases between them. The CDR3 length is 13 residues. Germline V gene data show CDR1 as LGHDT and CDR2 as YNNKEL (reference sequence). The CDR3 protein is CASGRPGQETQYF. In DNA form, the CDR3 reads TGTGCCAGCGGCCGCCCGGGTCAAGAGACCCAGTACTTC.

The J gene is TRBJ2-5, the V gene TRBV20-1, with D possibly matching TRBD1 (5 bases). This CDR3 spans 12 amino acids. Trimming cost V 5 bases and J 2 bases, with 9 bases left between them. Germline V gene sequence: CDR1 DFQATT, CDR2 SNEGSKA (reference sequence). The CDR3 nucleotides are TGCAGTGCTGCAGACAGACAAGAGACCCAGTACTTC. It encodes CSAADRQETQYF.

The chain links TRBV5-4 to TRBJ2-1, with D hard to call. The CDR3 has 13 amino acids. Germline values: CDR1 SGHNT, CDR2 YYREEE (reference sequence). V lost 4 bases and J lost 10, with 15 bases in between. CDR3: CASSPPMRREQFF. The CDR3 DNA is TGTGCCAGCAGCCCACCGATGAGGCGGGAGCAGTTCTTC.

The V and J genes are TRBV3-1 and TRBJ2-2; TRBD2 aligns across 11 bases. The CDR3 has 14 residues. Per germline, CDR1 LGHDT and CDR2 YNNKEL (reference sequence). The J segment lost 6 bases and the V segment lost 7 bases, leaving 4 bases of the junction unmatched. The CDR3 reads CASKLAGVAGELFF. CDR3 DNA sequence: TGTGCCAGCAAACTAGCGGGAGTAGCCGGGGAGCTGTTTTTT.

The DNA of the CDR3 is TGTGCCAGCAGCACGGGGAGCCCTGGATGGAACGAGCAGTACTTC. Its protein product is CASSTGSPGWNEQYF. This rearrangement joins TRBV12-3 or TRBV12-4 to TRBJ2-7; possible D gene TRBD2, 5 bases. Trimming shortened V by 6 bases and J by 5 bases, and 20 bases separated the two germline ends. The CDR3 is 15 residues long.

The chain is built from TRBV10-2 and TRBJ2-5; 8 bases match TRBD2. CDR1 is WSHSY and CDR2 is SAAADI in the germline V gene. Trimming took 4 bases from V and 4 from J; bases not matched to a gene: 8. The CDR3 has 15 residues. CDR3 protein: CASSGTSSLRETQYF. For the CDR3, the DNA is TGCGCCAGCAGTGGGACTAGCAGTCTCAGAGAGACCCAGTACTTC.

The genes are TRBV7-8 and TRBJ2-3; maybe TRBD2 (6 bases). V lost 1 base and J lost 4, with 15 bases in between. Germline assignment: CDR1 SGHVS and CDR2 FQNEAQ. The CDR3 runs 16 residues. CDR3 coding DNA: TGTGCCAGCAGCTTAGATCTGGGAGGAACCGCAGATACGCAGTATTTT. This encodes CASSLDLGGTADTQYF.

V usage is TRBV12-3 or TRBV12-4 and J usage is TRBJ1-1; TRBD1 might be the D (5 bases). The V end lost 1 base, the J end lost 0 bases, and 12 bases lay between the germline ends. This CDR3 is built from 16 residues. DNA of the CDR3: TGTGCCAGCAGTTTAGGGGGCCGGAGAATGAACACTGAAGCTTTCTTT. Translated: CASSLGGRRMNTEAFF.

This clonotype appeared a single time. The V gene is TRBV6-2 or TRBV6-3, the J gene TRBJ2-3; D may be TRBD2 (5 bases). Trimming shortened V by 2 bases and J by 5 bases, and 11 bases separated the two germline ends. Looked up from germline, CDR1 is MNHEY and CDR2 is SVGEGT. The CDR3 loop spans 14 amino acids. CDR3 sequence reads: CASSYRGRKDTQYF. CDR3 nucleotide sequence: TGTGCCAGCAGTTACCGGGGTCGGAAAGATACGCAGTATTTT.

V gene TRBV30 combines with J gene TRBJ1-5, with 8 bases identical to TRBD1. In germline, CDR1 is GTSNPN, CDR2 SVGIG (reference sequence). The CDR3 has 13 amino acids. With V trimmed by 5 bases and J by 2 bases, 2 bases remained unmatched. The chain's CDR3 is CAWRGQGNQPQHF. The CDR3 nucleotides are TGTGCCTGGCGGGGACAGGGCAATCAGCCCCAGCATTTT.